This record looks at one TCR beta chain sequence and its context. Its binding antigen is unknown. Base-call qualities are not available, and no considerably larger clone is one nucleotide away. This sample stems from a study of T cell repertoires in cytomegalovirus infection (dated by TCRdb to about 2019). With regard to the full study: Recently identified HLA-C-restricted CMV epitopes, whose presentation resists viral immunomodulation, were targeted by peptide stimulations together with well-studied HLA-B-restricted epitopes. Donor HLA type was relevant to the analysis, as public TCR beta signatures indicated carriage of CMV infection together with the matching HLA type.

The sample was run on an Illumina HiSeq 1500. In TCRdb, the public reads were trimmed at Q25 with fastp and aligned with MiXCR, with productive beta chains retained. Identical CDR3 proteins give one entry, which carries the most common genes and DNA. Across this sample there are approximately 340,000 distinct CDR3 sequences, with approximately 32% seen only once. Together, the top ten hold around 19% of the sample. Study-wide findings and limitations: The ex vivo response was dominated by HLA-C-restricted CMV-specific TCR beta clonotypes, and the single most frequent clonotype in two of eight donors was supplied by these HLA-C-restricted clonotypes. In both this cohort and an independent approximately 400-donor cohort, the cumulative frequency of public TCR beta family members distinguished carriers of CMV infection plus the relevant HLA type.

The cysteine opens and the phenylalanine closes a CDR3 of 15 amino acids. CDR3 DNA is the only sequence kept; it has 45 bases, read in frame from the first base. The germline V gene sets CDR1 to SGHTA and CDR2 to FQGNSA. The V and J ends are trimmed by 1 base and 2 bases, leaving 12 bases between them. Sample treatment or condition, as interpreted from the label and publication: in vitro stimulation with specific CMV peptide epitopes to enrich CMV-specific T cells. The sequence came from a human donor in good health (CMV status not recorded). Some clones in this sample may be carry-over from other donors' samples. The chain uses TRBV7-2 and TRBJ2-7, with a tentative D gene TRBD1 over 5 matching bases. Material: cultured PBMCs, obtained from culture after CMV antigen stimulation. The CDR3 here reads CASSLDSRQTYEQYF. The DNA sequence is TGTGCCAGCAGCTTAGATTCGAGACAGACCTACGAGCAGTACTTC.